This T cell receptor beta chain was captured by sequencing in a study of T cell responses to AZD1222 COVID-19 vaccine. Measured with immunoSEQ multiplex PCR; TCRdb has only the in-frame clones, and not every one. The data hold more than 100,000 clones, with 87% observed a single time. In regard to this clone: What it binds is unknown.

CDR1 SGHTA and CDR2 FQGNSA come from the germline V gene. Trimming took 4 bases from V and 4 from J; bases not matched to a gene: 6. The CDR3 length is 15 residues. Study conclusions and caveats: Baseline seropositivity occurred in only 5 to 7 AZD1222 recipients.

This receptor was taken from an adult in good health. The sequencing used peripheral blood, collected on day 0 of AZD1222 vaccination. This rearrangement joins TRBV7-2 to TRBJ2-3, with 9 positions matching TRBD2. The DNA of the CDR3 is TGTGCCAGCAGCTACTGGACTAGCGTTGCAGATACGCAGTATTTT. It is translated as CASSYWTSVADTQYF.